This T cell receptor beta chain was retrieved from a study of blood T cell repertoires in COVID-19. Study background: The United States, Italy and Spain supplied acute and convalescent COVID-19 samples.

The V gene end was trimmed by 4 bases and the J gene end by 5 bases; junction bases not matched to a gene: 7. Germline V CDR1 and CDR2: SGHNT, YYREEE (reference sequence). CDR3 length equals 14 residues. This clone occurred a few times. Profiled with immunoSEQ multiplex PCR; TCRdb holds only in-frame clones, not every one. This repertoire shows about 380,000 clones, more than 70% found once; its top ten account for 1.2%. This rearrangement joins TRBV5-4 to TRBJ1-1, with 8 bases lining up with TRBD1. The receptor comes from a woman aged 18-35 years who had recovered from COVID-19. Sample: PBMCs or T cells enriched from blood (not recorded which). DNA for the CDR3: TGTGCCAGCAGCGACAGGGGATCTGGGACTGAAGCTTTCTTT. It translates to CASSDRGSGTEAFF.